Listed below are T cell receptor beta chains from one sample, sequenced in a study of shared clonotypes between healthy human individuals. Profiling relied on immunoSEQ multiplex PCR, and the TCRdb table lists in-frame clones only, not all of them. The table lists some 2.1 million clones, approximately 92% of them singletons, with roughly 1.7% in the top ten. Sample: naive CD8+ T cells from PBMCs. These receptors all come from a young man in good health. Some clones in this sample may be carry-over from other donors' samples. Both conserved end residues are part of each CDR3. The D gene is left open where the match is weak. Size tells how often a clone was seen (once, few, many) or the class of an expanded clone, and some rows leave it out.

v_gene	d_gene	j_gene	abundance	CDR3aa	CDR3nt
TRBV27	.	TRBJ2-1	.	CASSDSYLNEQFF	TGTGCCAGCAGTGACAGCTATCTCAATGAGCAGTTCTTC
TRBV4-1	.	TRBJ1-1	few	CASSPQAMNTEAFF	TGCGCCAGCAGCCCACAGGCCATGAACACTGAAGCTTTCTTT
TRBV9	TRBD1	TRBJ1-2	once	CASSVGGQDYGYTF	TGTGCCAGCAGCGTAGGGGGACAGGACTATGGCTACACCTTC
TRBV7-9	.	TRBJ1-3	.	CASSLMADKRWNTIYF	TGTGCCAGCAGCTTAATGGCGGACAAGCGTTGGAACACCATATATTTT
TRBV19	.	TRBJ1-2	.	CASSDWHGYTF	TGTGCCAGTAGTGATTGGCACGGCTACACCTTC
TRBV27	TRBD2	TRBJ2-7	.	CASSFGSSGFYEQYF	TGTGCCAGCAGTTTTGGGTCTAGCGGTTTCTACGAGCAGTACTTC
TRBV19	.	TRBJ2-3	.	CASSGETPPADTQYF	TGTGCCAGTAGTGGGGAGACCCCTCCGGCAGATACGCAGTATTTT
TRBV7-6	.	TRBJ2-7	.	CASSYDPRGHRQYF	TGTGCCAGCAGCTATGACCCTCGGGGTCATCGGCAGTACTTC
TRBV11-2	TRBD2	TRBJ2-7	.	CASSPRSAGAYEQYF	TGTGCCAGCAGCCCCCGGTCGGCGGGGGCCTACGAGCAGTACTTC
TRBV10-3	.	TRBJ1-6	.	CAISDAAADSPLHF	TGTGCCATCAGTGACGCCGCAGCGGATTCACCCCTCCACTTT
TRBV15	.	TRBJ2-7	.	CATSDGGPYEQYF	TGTGCCACCAGCGATGGGGGCCCCTACGAGCAGTACTTC
TRBV6-5	.	TRBJ1-4	.	CASSYAQSNEKLFF	TGTGCCAGCAGTTACGCGCAGTCTAATGAAAAACTGTTTTTT
TRBV11-3	.	TRBJ2-1	.	CASSKNRAGSYNEQFF	TGTGCCAGCAGCAAGAACCGGGCAGGCTCCTACAATGAGCAGTTCTTC
TRBV9	TRBD2	TRBJ2-7	.	CASSGAGGPYEQYF	TGTGCCAGCAGCGGAGCGGGAGGGCCCTACGAGCAGTACTTC
TRBV5-1	.	TRBJ2-7	.	CASSSTGRDYEQYF	TGCGCCAGCAGCTCCACGGGACGGGACTACGAGCAGTACTTC